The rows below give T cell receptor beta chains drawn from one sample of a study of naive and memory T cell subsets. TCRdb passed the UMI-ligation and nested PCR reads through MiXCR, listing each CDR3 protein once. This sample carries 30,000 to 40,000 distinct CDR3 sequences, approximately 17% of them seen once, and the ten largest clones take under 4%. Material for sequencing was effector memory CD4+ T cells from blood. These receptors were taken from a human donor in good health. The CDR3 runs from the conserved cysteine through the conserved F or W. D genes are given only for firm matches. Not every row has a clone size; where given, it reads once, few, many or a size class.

cdr3_aa: CASSLAGGNTEAFF
cdr3_nt: TGTGCCAGCAGCTTAGCTGGGGGGAACACTGAAGCTTTCTTT
d_call: NA
v_call: TRBV7-6
j_call: TRBJ1-1
clone_size: few

cdr3_aa: CSVEDQGSGGYTF
cdr3_nt: TGCAGCGTTGAAGATCAAGGGTCCGGTGGCTACACCTTC
d_call: NA
v_call: TRBV29-1
j_call: TRBJ1-2
clone_size: many

cdr3_aa: CASSQEVVYGYTF
cdr3_nt: TGTGCCAGCAGCCAAGAGGTCGTCTATGGCTACACCTTC
d_call: NA
v_call: TRBV7-2
j_call: TRBJ1-2
clone_size: NA

cdr3_aa: CASSSPGQSSGANVLTF
cdr3_nt: TGTGCCAGCAGCTCCCCAGGACAGTCGTCTGGGGCCAACGTCCTGACTTTC
d_call: NA
v_call: TRBV7-3
j_call: TRBJ2-6
clone_size: few

cdr3_aa: CASSPPGSSQPQHF
cdr3_nt: TGTGCCAGCAGCCCCCCAGGGAGTTCTCAGCCCCAGCATTTT
d_call: NA
v_call: TRBV28
j_call: TRBJ1-5
clone_size: many

cdr3_aa: CSARVGQGMGEQFF
cdr3_nt: TGCAGTGCTAGAGTTGGACAGGGGATGGGCGAGCAGTTCTTC
d_call: TRBD1
v_call: TRBV20-1
j_call: TRBJ2-1
clone_size: medium-sized

cdr3_aa: CASSKEQGSSYNEQFF
cdr3_nt: TGTGCCAGCAGTAAGGAACAGGGGAGCTCCTACAATGAGCAGTTCTTC
d_call: TRBD1
v_call: TRBV12-3/TRBV12-4
j_call: TRBJ2-1
clone_size: few

cdr3_aa: CASSYGRIQETQYF
cdr3_nt: TGTGCCAGCAGTTACGGGCGGATCCAAGAGACCCAGTACTTC
d_call: NA
v_call: TRBV6-2/TRBV6-3
j_call: TRBJ2-5
clone_size: NA

cdr3_aa: CASRRGRGLDQETQYF
cdr3_nt: TGTGCCAGCAGGAGAGGGAGGGGGCTAGACCAAGAGACCCAGTACTTC
d_call: NA
v_call: TRBV7-2
j_call: TRBJ2-5
clone_size: few

cdr3_aa: CSARDRLGGEGAYNEQFF
cdr3_nt: TGCAGTGCTAGAGATCGGTTAGGGGGAGAAGGGGCCTACAATGAGCAGTTCTTC
d_call: NA
v_call: TRBV20-1
j_call: TRBJ2-1
clone_size: few

cdr3_aa: CSARPATGGPRYNQPQHF
cdr3_nt: TGCAGTGCTAGACCTGCCACAGGGGGACCCCGTTACAATCAGCCCCAGCATTTT
d_call: TRBD1
v_call: TRBV20-1
j_call: TRBJ1-5
clone_size: NA

cdr3_aa: CASSRQKSSNQPQHF
cdr3_nt: TGTGCCAGTAGTCGTCAGAAGAGCTCCAATCAGCCCCAGCATTTT
d_call: NA
v_call: TRBV19
j_call: TRBJ1-5
clone_size: NA

cdr3_aa: CASTRDLSPQPQHF
cdr3_nt: TGTGCCAGTACCCGGGACCTCTCCCCTCAGCCCCAGCATTTT
d_call: NA
v_call: TRBV19
j_call: TRBJ1-5
clone_size: few

cdr3_aa: CASSTLNTEAFF
cdr3_nt: TGTGCCAGCAGCACCTTGAACACTGAAGCTTTCTTT
d_call: NA
v_call: TRBV6-1
j_call: TRBJ1-1
clone_size: NA

cdr3_aa: CSARDDPNYGYTF
cdr3_nt: TGCAGTGCTAGAGACGACCCCAACTATGGCTACACCTTC
d_call: NA
v_call: TRBV20-1
j_call: TRBJ1-2
clone_size: few

cdr3_aa: CSVRIGLATQETQYF
cdr3_nt: TGCAGCGTCAGGATAGGACTAGCGACACAAGAGACCCAGTACTTC
d_call: TRBD2
v_call: TRBV29-1
j_call: TRBJ2-5
clone_size: medium-sized

cdr3_aa: CASSLGPASAASNTEAFF
cdr3_nt: TGTGCCAGCAGCTTGGGACCGGCTAGCGCAGCGTCGAACACTGAAGCTTTCTTT
d_call: NA
v_call: TRBV5-4
j_call: TRBJ1-1
clone_size: many

cdr3_aa: CASSYSGREAFF
cdr3_nt: TGTGCCAGCAGTTACTCGGGCAGGGAAGCTTTCTTT
d_call: NA
v_call: TRBV6-5
j_call: TRBJ1-1
clone_size: few

cdr3_aa: CASTSQGARLSYGYTF
cdr3_nt: TGTGCCAGTACTTCACAAGGGGCGCGATTAAGCTATGGCTACACCTTC
d_call: NA
v_call: TRBV2
j_call: TRBJ1-2
clone_size: few

cdr3_aa: CASSEDRLAKNIQYF
cdr3_nt: TGTGCCAGCAGTGAAGACAGGCTAGCCAAAAACATTCAGTACTTC
d_call: NA
v_call: TRBV2
j_call: TRBJ2-4
clone_size: medium-sized

cdr3_aa: CASMRGAGSPLHF
cdr3_nt: TGTGCCAGCATGAGGGGCGCAGGGTCACCCCTCCACTTT
d_call: NA
v_call: TRBV6-6
j_call: TRBJ1-6
clone_size: NA

cdr3_aa: CAWSVRLGQRPGQSYEQYF
cdr3_nt: TGTGCCTGGAGTGTACGTTTGGGACAACGGCCAGGACAGTCCTACGAGCAGTACTTC
d_call: NA
v_call: TRBV30
j_call: TRBJ2-7
clone_size: few